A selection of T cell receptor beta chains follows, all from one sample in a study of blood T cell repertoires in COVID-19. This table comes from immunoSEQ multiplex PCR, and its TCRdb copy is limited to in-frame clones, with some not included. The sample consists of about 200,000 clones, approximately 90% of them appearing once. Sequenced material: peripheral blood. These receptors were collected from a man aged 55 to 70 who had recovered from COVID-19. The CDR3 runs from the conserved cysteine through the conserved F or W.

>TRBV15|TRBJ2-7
CATSRDTQGRKYF
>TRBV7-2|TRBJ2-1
CASSTSGGAHEQFF
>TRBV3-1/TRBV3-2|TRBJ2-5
CASSQDPGGAGETQYF
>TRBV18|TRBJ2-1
CASSPSGNEQFF
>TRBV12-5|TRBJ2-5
CASGPLTAPREETQYF
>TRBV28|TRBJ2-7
CASSLAGAYEQYF
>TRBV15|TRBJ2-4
CATSRDTGVLAKNIQYF
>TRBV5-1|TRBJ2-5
CASSFNTGEKETQYF
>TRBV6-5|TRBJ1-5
CASMTRDRGQPQHF
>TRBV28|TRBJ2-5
CASSRGQQETQYF
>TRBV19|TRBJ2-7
CASSIDPGTEGQQYF
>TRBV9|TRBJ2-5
CASSGPGGTQYF
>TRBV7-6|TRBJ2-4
CASSASRDSHILAKNIQYF
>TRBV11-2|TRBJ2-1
CASSLRQVTSNEQFF
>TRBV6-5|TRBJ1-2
CASGHPVYGYTF
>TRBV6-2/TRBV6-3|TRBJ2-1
CASSYGGGALYEQFF
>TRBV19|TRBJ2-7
CASSMGQTYEQYF
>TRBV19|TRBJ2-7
CASSVTGSPYYEQYF
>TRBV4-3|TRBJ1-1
CASSQDGGVTEAFF
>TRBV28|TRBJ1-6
CASSLPQDNSPLHF
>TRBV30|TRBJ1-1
CAWSRTGFTEAFF
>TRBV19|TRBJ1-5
CASSISVNQPQHF
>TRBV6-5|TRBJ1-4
CASMAPTNEKLFF
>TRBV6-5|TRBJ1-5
CASSRTGLSNQPQHF
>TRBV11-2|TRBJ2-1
CASSFEGLAAYNEQFF
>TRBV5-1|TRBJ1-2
CASSPGTVYGYTF
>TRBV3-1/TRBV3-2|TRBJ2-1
CASSNTGGDEQFF
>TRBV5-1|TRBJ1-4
CASSPGGTAVNEKLFF
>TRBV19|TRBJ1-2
CASSSDSRGYTF
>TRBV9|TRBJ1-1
CASSVGGELNTEAFF
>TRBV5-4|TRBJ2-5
CASSLPPSGGLSETQYF
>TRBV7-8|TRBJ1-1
CASSQDGGRSEAFF
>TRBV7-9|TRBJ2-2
CASSLAGTSAGELFF
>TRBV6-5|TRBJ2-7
CASSWKGTGWTFEQYF
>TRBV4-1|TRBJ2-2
CASSQDRGGANTGELFF
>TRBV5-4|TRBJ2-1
CASSLRGGIEQFF
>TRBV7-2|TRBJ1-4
CASSLGGGYGEKLFF
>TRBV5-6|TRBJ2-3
CASSSILATDTQYF
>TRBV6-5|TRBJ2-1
CASSSPRREGLHEQFF
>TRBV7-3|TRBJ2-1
CASSSGQGDFDEQFF
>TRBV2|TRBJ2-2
CASSELDGELFF
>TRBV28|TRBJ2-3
CASSLLGSGQTDTQYF
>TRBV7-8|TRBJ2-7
CASSLGTSGTGESEQYF
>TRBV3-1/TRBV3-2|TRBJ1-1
CASSQGIPGTLNDGRAFF
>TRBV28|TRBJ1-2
CASSSRSYGYTF
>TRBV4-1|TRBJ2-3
CASSRGTSGVSTDTQYF
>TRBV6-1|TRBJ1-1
CASSEALHRVDTEAFF
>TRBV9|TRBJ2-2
CASSVSLGDTGELFF
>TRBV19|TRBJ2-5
CASSVGFGQETQYF
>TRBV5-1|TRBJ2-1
CASSNPFAGSSYNEQFF
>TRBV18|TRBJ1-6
CASSPSGGQSPLHF